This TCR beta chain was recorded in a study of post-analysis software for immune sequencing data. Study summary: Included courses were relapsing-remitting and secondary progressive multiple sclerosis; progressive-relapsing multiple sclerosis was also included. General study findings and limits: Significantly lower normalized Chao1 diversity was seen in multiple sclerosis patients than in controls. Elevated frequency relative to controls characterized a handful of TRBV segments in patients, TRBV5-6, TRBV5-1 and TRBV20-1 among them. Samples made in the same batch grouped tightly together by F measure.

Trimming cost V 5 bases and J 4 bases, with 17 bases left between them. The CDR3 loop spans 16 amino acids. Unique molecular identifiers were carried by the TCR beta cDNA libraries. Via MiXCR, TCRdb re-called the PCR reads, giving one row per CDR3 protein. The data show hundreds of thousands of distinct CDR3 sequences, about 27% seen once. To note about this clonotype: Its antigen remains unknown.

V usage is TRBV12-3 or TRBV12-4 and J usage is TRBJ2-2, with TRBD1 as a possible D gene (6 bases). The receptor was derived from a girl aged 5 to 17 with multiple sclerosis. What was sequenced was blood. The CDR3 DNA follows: TGTGCCAGCAGTCCGCGGACAGCCTTTTTCACCGGGGAGCTGTTTTTT. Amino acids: CASSPRTAFFTGELFF.